The 25 T cell receptor beta chains below all came from one sample that was sequenced in a study of cytotoxic CD8 clonotypes in ibrutinib-treated CLL. Generated by immunoSEQ multiplex PCR, the TCRdb table keeps only in-frame clones and is missing some. The sample includes tens of thousands of clones, over 80% of them seen just once. This material consisted of PBMCs, taken after 24 months of ibrutinib treatment. Receptors were obtained from a human donor with chronic lymphocytic leukemia.

The chain links TRBV28 to TRBJ1-5; 7 bases match TRBD1. The CDR3 loop spans 13 amino acids. Germline loops: CDR1 MDHEN, CDR2 SYDVKM. The ends lost 7 bases at V and 4 bases at J; junction bases unmatched: 4. CDR3 loop: CASNRDRNQPQHF. CDR3 nucleotide sequence: TGTGCCAGCAACCGGGACAGAAATCAGCCCCAGCATTTT.

The V call is TRBV7-8, the J call TRBJ1-5; D might be TRBD1 (5 bases). CDR3 length equals 14 residues. Germline V lookup: CDR1 SGHVS, CDR2 FQNEAQ. Deletions cut 1 base from V and 9 bases from J, with 13 bases between. The CDR3, as DNA: TGTGCCAGCAGCTTAGAGGTCCTGGGGGGGCCCCAGCATTTT. It specifies CASSLEVLGGPQHF.

The chain combines TRBV9 with TRBJ1-6; D might be TRBD1 (6 bases). The CDR3 spans 17 residues. Germline CDR1 reads SGDLS; CDR2 reads YYNGEE. Trimming left V 0 bases short and J 9 bases short, with 19 bases between. Here the CDR3 DNA reads TGTGCCAGCAGCGTAGGATCGGGGGGGCCGAGGTCTTCACCCCTCCACTTT. It yields the protein CASSVGSGGPRSSPLHF. The variable domain in full, completed from reference TRBV9 and TRBJ1-6, reads DSGVTQTPKHLITATGQRVTLRCSPRSGDLSVYWYQQSLDQGLQFLIQYYNGEERAKGNILERFSAQQFPDLHSELNLSSLELGDSALYFCASSVGSGGPRSSPLHFGNGTRLTVT.

The genes are TRBV29-1 and TRBJ2-7; either TRBD1 or TRBD2 may supply D (7 bases each). The germline V and J ends were trimmed by 5 bases and 5 bases, with 13 bases remaining between them. This CDR3 contains 12 residues. Germline V CDR1 and CDR2: SQVTM, ANQGSEA. The CDR3 DNA follows: TGCAGCGTTTACAGGGGAGGGGACGAGCAGTACTTC. This sequence encodes CSVYRGGDEQYF.

The chain is built from TRBV6-1 and TRBJ1-2; 10 nucleotides match TRBD1. The germline gives CDR1 MNHNS, CDR2 SASEGT. The CDR3 contains 18 residues. J was trimmed by 4 bases and V by 1 base; bases with no gene match: 12. The CDR3 nucleotides are TGTGCCAGCAGTGAAGTCCCGGGACAGGGGCGTATAAGCTATGGCTACACCTTC. It specifies CASSEVPGQGRISYGYTF.

J is TRBJ1-2 and V is TRBV28; D not certain. The CDR3 has 12 amino acids. Trimming left V 2 bases short and J 5 bases short, with 6 bases between. Germline V CDR1 and CDR2: MDHEN, SYDVKM. CDR3 loop: CASSLGLYGYTF. The CDR3 DNA follows: TGTGCCAGCAGTTTAGGACTTTATGGCTACACCTTC.

This clone showed up just once. The chain links TRBV30 to TRBJ1-4, with 7 bases matching TRBD1. The CDR3 spans 14 residues. V lost 0 bases and J lost 7; bases outside the gene matches: 5. Germline CDR1 and CDR2: GTSNPN and SVGIG (reference sequence). CDR3 DNA sequence: TGTGCCTGGAGTGTAAAGGGGGCGGGTGAAAAACTGTTTTTT. It translates to CAWSVKGAGEKLFF.

This clone occurred once. The chain joins TRBV6-1 to TRBJ2-7, with TRBD1 as a possible D gene (6 bases). CDR1 and CDR2 (germline): MNHNS, SASEGT. V was cut by 6 bases and J by 2 bases, with 11 bases left in between. The CDR3 spans 13 residues. This CDR3 is CASRTTGTYEQYF. The CDR3, as DNA: TGTGCCAGCAGAACAACAGGGACCTACGAGCAGTACTTC.

V usage is TRBV6-1 and J usage is TRBJ2-1, with D unclear. The V gene lost 6 bases and the J gene lost 7 bases, with 7 bases spanning the gap. This CDR3 has 11 residues. Germline loops: CDR1 MNHNS, CDR2 SASEGT. This CDR3 reads CASSLGNEQFF. CDR3 DNA: TGTGCCAGCAGCCTCGGGAATGAGCAGTTCTTC.

The chain couples TRBV5-1 to TRBJ1-3; tentatively, D is TRBD1 (6 bases). Germline assignment: CDR1 SGHRS and CDR2 YFSETQ. Trimming pared 2 bases from V and 4 bases from J, leaving 13 bases between. The CDR3 extends over 15 amino acids. The CDR3 region has the DNA TGCGCCAGCAGCTTATTGACAGGTACCGGAAACACCATATATTTT. Translated: CASSLLTGTGNTIYF.

This clone was seen only once. The rearrangement links TRBV11-3 to TRBJ2-1; 7 nucleotides line up with TRBD1. The CDR3 sequence is 15 residues long. V lost 2 bases, J lost 4 bases, and 5 bases stayed unmatched. Germline V gene sequence: CDR1 SGHNT, CDR2 YENEEA. The CDR3 nucleotides read TGTGCCAGCAGCTTATCGACAGGGAAATACAATGAGCAGTTCTTC. Its translation is CASSLSTGKYNEQFF.

This chain uses TRBV7-6 with TRBJ2-4, with 8 bases aligning to TRBD2. The CDR3 is 15 residues long. Germline CDR1 and CDR2: SGHVS and FNYEAQ. J was trimmed by 5 bases and V by 1 base; bases with no gene match: 4. DNA of the CDR3: TGTGCCAGCAGCTTAGTAGCGGGGCATGAAAACATTCAGTACTTC. Translated, it gives CASSLVAGHENIQYF.

The gene calls are TRBV10-3 and TRBJ1-5; the D is unclear. Germline values: CDR1 ENHRY, CDR2 SYGVKD. The CDR3 runs 14 residues. The V end was cut by 0 bases, the J end by 9 bases, with 12 bases between. The CDR3 nucleotides read TGTGCCATCAGTGAGTCAGAGGGTATTACGCCCCAGCATTTT. It translates to CAISESEGITPQHF.

The chain uses TRBV29-1 and TRBJ1-1, with D perhaps TRBD1 (6 bases). This CDR3 contains 12 residues. Trimming took off 7 bases at V and 0 bases at J, with 9 bases between the two ends. Germline lookup yields CDR1 SQVTM and CDR2 ANQGSEA. CDR3 bases: TGCAGCGCTGGACAGCTGAACACTGAAGCTTTCTTT. Translating gives CSAGQLNTEAFF.

The rearrangement links TRBV27 to TRBJ2-2, with D unclear. The CDR3 covers 14 residues. V was pared by 3 bases and J by 3 bases, with 8 bases between. Per the germline V gene, CDR1 is MNHEY and CDR2 is SMNVEV (reference sequence). The CDR3 loop is CASSFRAYTGELFF. DNA of the CDR3: TGTGCCAGCAGTTTTCGCGCCTACACCGGGGAGCTGTTTTTT.

The chain combines TRBV25-1 with TRBJ2-4; D gene ambiguous. The CDR3 has 15 amino acids. Trimming took off 3 bases at V and 0 bases at J, with 9 bases between the two ends. Germline V gene data show CDR1 as MGHDK and CDR2 as SYGVNS. CDR3 nucleotide sequence: TGTGCCAGCAGTGATGTTAAGGCAGCCAAAAACATTCAGTACTTC. It codes for CASSDVKAAKNIQYF.

This clone was counted only a few times. The chain is built from TRBV6-1 and TRBJ2-3, with 7 bases that match TRBD1. The CDR3 totals 14 residues. Per germline, CDR1 MNHNS and CDR2 SASEGT. The V gene end was trimmed by 5 bases and the J gene end by 2 bases; junction bases not matched to a gene: 4. The CDR3 DNA is TGTGCCAGCAGTAACAGGGGCTACACAGATACGCAGTATTTT. This encodes CASSNRGYTDTQYF.

The CDR3 protein is CASSPEGLAGGTDTQYF. CDR3 sequence (DNA): TGTGCCAGCAGCCCGGAGGGTCTAGCGGGAGGTACAGATACGCAGTATTTT. This chain uses TRBV7-3 with TRBJ2-3; 11 bases fit TRBD2. Germline V gene sequence: CDR1 SGHTA, CDR2 FQGTGA. This CDR3 is 17 amino acids long. V lost 5 bases, J lost 3 bases, and 10 bases stayed unmatched.

The genes are TRBV10-2 and TRBJ2-7; D is unclear. Germline V lookup: CDR1 WSHSY, CDR2 SAAADI. The CDR3 totals 13 residues. V lost 3 bases, J lost 2 bases, and 8 bases lay in between. The CDR3 coding sequence is TGCGCCAGCAGTGAAGGACGGACCTACGAGCAGTACTTC. It yields the protein CASSEGRTYEQYF.

The chain couples TRBV7-2 to TRBJ2-7; either TRBD1 or TRBD2 may fit D (5 bases each). V was pared by 3 bases and J by 7 bases, with 13 bases between. Germline CDR1 and CDR2: SGHTA and FQGNSA. The CDR3 runs to 13 residues. The CDR3 region is CASSLGSGAEQYF. In DNA form, the CDR3 reads TGTGCCAGCAGCTTGGGGTCCGGGGCAGAGCAGTACTTC.

The chain uses TRBV4-1 and TRBJ2-3; D unresolved. CDR3 length: 15 amino acids. The germline V gene has CDR1 MGHRA and CDR2 YSYEKL. V was pared by 0 bases and J by 1 base, with 8 bases between. The CDR3 sequence is CASSQDRLGTDTQYF. CDR3 DNA sequence: TGCGCCAGCAGCCAAGATCGCCTAGGCACAGATACGCAGTATTTT.

Here the CDR3 reads CASGPKPNQPQHF. DNA for the CDR3: TGTGCCAGCGGGCCGAAGCCCAATCAGCCCCAGCATTTT. The chain uses TRBV6-1 and TRBJ1-5; D gene ambiguous. The CDR3 sequence is 13 residues long. The germline gives CDR1 MNHNS, CDR2 SASEGT. V lost 8 bases to trimming and J lost 3 bases, with 11 bases between them.

This clone was observed a few times. V and J are TRBV5-1 and TRBJ1-1; D unclear. CDR3 length: 14 amino acids. Germline V CDR1 and CDR2: SGHRS, YFSETQ. Trimming stripped 2 bases from V and 4 bases from J, with 12 bases between. The CDR3 protein is CASSLGGEGTEAFF. As DNA, the CDR3 is TGCGCCAGCAGCTTAGGCGGTGAGGGCACTGAAGCTTTCTTT.

The rearrangement links TRBV6-1 to TRBJ2-7, with TRBD1 as a possible D gene (5 bases). This CDR3 region has 14 residues. The V gene lost 2 bases and the J gene lost 0 bases, with 8 bases spanning the gap. Per the germline V gene, CDR1 is MNHNS and CDR2 is SASEGT. The CDR3 here is CASSESTVSYEQYF. Here the CDR3 DNA reads TGTGCCAGCAGTGAATCGACAGTCTCCTACGAGCAGTACTTC.

The chain joins TRBV14 to TRBJ2-1; D remains unclear. The CDR3 runs 14 residues. V was shortened by 3 bases and J by 2 bases, with 8 bases between the two germline ends. The germline V gene has CDR1 SGHDN and CDR2 FVKESK. CDR3: CASSHLGPYNEQFF. The CDR3 DNA reads as TGTGCCAGCAGCCATTTGGGCCCCTACAATGAGCAGTTCTTC.